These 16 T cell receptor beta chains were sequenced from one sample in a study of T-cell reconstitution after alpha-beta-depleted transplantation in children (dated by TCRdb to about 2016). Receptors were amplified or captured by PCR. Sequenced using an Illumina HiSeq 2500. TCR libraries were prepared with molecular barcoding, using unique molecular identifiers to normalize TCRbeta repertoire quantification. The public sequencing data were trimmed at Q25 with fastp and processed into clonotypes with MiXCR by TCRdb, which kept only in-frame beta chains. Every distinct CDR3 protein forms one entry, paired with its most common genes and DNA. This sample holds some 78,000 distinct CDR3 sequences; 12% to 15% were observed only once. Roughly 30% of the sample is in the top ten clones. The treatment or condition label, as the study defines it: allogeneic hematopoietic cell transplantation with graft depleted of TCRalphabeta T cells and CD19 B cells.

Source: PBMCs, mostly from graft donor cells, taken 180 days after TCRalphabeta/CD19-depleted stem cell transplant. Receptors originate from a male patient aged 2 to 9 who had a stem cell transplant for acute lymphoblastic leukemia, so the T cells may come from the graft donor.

The CDR3 here is CASKQGGSYEQYF. CDR3 sequence (DNA): TGCGCCAGCAAGCAGGGGGGAAGCTACGAGCAGTACTTC. The rearrangement links TRBV5-1 to TRBJ2-7; the D gene is possibly TRBD1 (7 bases). V was shortened by 6 bases and J by 3 bases, with 13 bases between the two germline ends. Germline lookup yields CDR1 SGHRS and CDR2 YFSETQ. This CDR3 spans 13 amino acids.

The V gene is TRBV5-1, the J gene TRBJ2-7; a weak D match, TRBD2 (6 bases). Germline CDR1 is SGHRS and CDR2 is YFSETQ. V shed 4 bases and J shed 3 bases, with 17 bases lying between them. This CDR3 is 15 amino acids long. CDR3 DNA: TGCGCCAGCAGCCTGCGCCGGGACTCCATCTACGAGCAGTACTTC. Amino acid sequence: CASSLRRDSIYEQYF.

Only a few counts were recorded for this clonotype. CDR3 DNA: TGCGCCAGCAGCTTGGAATACAGGGCTACCGGGGAGCTGTTTTTT. It encodes CASSLEYRATGELFF. The rearrangement links TRBV5-1 to TRBJ2-2; D perhaps matches TRBD1 (6 bases). CDR1 SGHRS and CDR2 YFSETQ come from the germline V gene. The CDR3 contains 15 residues. V was trimmed by 0 bases and J by 5 bases, leaving 11 bases between them.

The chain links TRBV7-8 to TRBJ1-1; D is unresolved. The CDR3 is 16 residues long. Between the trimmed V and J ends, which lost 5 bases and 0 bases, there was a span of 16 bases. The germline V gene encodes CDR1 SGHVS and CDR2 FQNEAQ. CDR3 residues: CASSPSHSPMNTEAFF. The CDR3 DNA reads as TGTGCCAGCAGCCCTAGCCATTCTCCTATGAACACTGAAGCTTTCTTT.

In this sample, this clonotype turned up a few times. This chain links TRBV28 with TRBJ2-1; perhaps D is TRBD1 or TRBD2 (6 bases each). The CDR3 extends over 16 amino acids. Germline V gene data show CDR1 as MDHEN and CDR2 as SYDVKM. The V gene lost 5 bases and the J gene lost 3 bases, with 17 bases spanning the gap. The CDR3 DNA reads TGTGCCAGCAGTCCCCCATGGGGGGCGTTCTACAATGAGCAGTTCTTC. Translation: CASSPPWGAFYNEQFF.

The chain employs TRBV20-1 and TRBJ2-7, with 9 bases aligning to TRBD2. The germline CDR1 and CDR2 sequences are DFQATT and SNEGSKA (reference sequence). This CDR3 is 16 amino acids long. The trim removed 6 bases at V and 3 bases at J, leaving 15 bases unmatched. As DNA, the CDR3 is TGCAGTGCCCAAAAACAGCGGACTAGCGCGAGCTACGAGCAGTACTTC. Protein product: CSAQKQRTSASYEQYF.

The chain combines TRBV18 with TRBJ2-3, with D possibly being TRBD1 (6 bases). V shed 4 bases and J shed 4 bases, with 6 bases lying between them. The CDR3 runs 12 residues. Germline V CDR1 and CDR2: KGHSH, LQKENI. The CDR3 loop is CASSQGADTQYF. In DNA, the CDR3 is TGTGCCAGCTCACAGGGGGCAGATACGCAGTATTTT.

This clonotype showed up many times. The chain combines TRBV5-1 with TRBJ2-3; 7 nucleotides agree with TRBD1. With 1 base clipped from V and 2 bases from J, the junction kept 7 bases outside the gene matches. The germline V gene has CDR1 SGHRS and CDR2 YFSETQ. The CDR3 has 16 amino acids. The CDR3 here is CASSLRTGTVTDTQYF. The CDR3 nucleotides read TGCGCCAGCAGCTTGAGGACCGGGACAGTCACAGATACGCAGTATTTT. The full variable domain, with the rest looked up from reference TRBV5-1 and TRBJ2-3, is KAGVTQTPRYLIKTRGQQVTLSCSPISGHRSVSWYQQTPGQGLQFLFEYFSETQRNKGNFPGRFSGRQFSNSRSEMNVSTLELGDSALYLCASSLRTGTVTDTQYFGPGTRLTVL.

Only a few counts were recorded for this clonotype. The CDR3 sequence: CASSLKGGLAVPQETQYF. In DNA form, the CDR3 reads TGTGCCAGCAGCTTAAAAGGGGGGCTAGCGGTGCCCCAAGAGACCCAGTACTTC. The genes are TRBV7-3 and TRBJ2-5; D perhaps matches TRBD2 (7 bases). Germline V gene data show CDR1 as SGHTA and CDR2 as FQGTGA. Trimming shortened V by 1 base and J by 1 base, and 19 bases separated the two germline ends. The CDR3 has 18 residues.

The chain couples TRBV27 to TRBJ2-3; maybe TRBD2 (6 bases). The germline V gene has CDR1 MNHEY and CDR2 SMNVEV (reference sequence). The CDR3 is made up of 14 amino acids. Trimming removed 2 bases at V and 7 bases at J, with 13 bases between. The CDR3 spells CASSLSSGYNTQYF. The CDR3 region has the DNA TGTGCCAGCAGTTTAAGTAGCGGCTATAATACGCAGTATTTT.

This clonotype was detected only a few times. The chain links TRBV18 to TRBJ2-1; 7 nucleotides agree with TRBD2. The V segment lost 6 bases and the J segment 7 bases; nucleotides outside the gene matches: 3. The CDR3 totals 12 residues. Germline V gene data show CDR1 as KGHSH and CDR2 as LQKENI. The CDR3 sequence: CASSRGENEQFF. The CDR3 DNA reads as TGTGCCAGCTCCCGGGGGGAGAATGAGCAGTTCTTC.

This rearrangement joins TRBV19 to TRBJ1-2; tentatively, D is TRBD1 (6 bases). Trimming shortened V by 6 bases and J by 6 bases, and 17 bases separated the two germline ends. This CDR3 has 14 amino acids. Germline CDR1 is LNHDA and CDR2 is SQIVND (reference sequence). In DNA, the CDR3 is TGTGCCAGTAGAGCTCCGGGACCAGGGGATGGCTACACCTTC. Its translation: CASRAPGPGDGYTF. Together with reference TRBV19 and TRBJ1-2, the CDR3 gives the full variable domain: DGGITQSPKYLFRKEGQNVTLSCEQNLNHDAMYWYRQDPGQGLRLIYYSQIVNDFQKGDIAEGYSVSREKKESFPLTVTSAQKNPTAFYLCASRAPGPGDGYTFGSGTRLTVV.

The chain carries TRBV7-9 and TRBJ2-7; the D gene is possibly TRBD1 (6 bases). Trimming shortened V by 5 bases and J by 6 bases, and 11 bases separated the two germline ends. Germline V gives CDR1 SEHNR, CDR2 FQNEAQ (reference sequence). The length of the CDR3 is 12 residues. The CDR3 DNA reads TGTGCCAGCAGCCCGACAGGAATCGAGCAGTACTTC. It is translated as CASSPTGIEQYF.

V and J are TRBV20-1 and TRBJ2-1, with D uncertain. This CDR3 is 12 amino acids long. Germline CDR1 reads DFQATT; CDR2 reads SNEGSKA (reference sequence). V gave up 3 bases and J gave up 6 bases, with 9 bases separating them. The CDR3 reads CSASSNLNEQFF. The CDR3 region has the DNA TGCAGTGCTAGTTCCAATCTCAATGAGCAGTTCTTC.

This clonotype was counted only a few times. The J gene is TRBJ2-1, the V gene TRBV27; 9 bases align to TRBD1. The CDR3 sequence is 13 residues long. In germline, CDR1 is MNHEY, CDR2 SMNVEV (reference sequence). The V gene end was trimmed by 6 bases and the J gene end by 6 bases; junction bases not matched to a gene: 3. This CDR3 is CASSPGQGNEQFF. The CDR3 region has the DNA TGTGCCAGCAGCCCGGGACAGGGCAATGAGCAGTTCTTC.

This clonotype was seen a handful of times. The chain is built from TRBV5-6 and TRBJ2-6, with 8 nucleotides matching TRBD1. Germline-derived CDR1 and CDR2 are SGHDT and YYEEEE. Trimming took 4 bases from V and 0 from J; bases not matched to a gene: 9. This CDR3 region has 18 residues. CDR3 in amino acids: CASSIPGGYRSGANVLTF. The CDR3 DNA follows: TGTGCCAGCAGCATACCAGGGGGCTACCGCTCTGGGGCCAACGTCCTGACTTTC.